This TCR beta chain was observed in a study of vaccination and CD4 T cells after COVID-19. The overall study: Four females and six males made up the convalescents, with two Hispanic. There were a few convalescent patients sampled at day 14 and again at days 161 to 241 post-vaccination.

Time point given: late sampling 161 to 241 days after vaccination in a few convalescent patients. Treatment: roughly 10-day PBMC culture with coronavirus spike peptide pools or control peptides (ViraFEST assay). The Oncomine TCR Beta short-read assay sequenced DNA from cultured CD4+ T cells. MiXCR, run by TCRdb on the PCR reads, gives a single entry per CDR3 protein. The sample shows under 25,000 distinct CDR3 sequences, less than 35% of them seen only once. CDR1 is MDHEN, CDR2 SYDVKM, per germline. The CDR3 length is 17 residues. J was trimmed by 5 bases and V by 0 bases; bases with no gene match: 8. Regarding this clonotype: Its antigen is not identified.

Sample: CD4+ T cells from blood, cultured in vitro, taken about 7 months after SARS-CoV-2 vaccination. This TCR came from a human donor who had recovered from COVID-19. The chain uses TRBV28 and TRBJ1-5; 9 nucleotides match TRBD1. In DNA form, the CDR3 reads TGTGCCAGCAGTTTATGGAACACTGGGGACAGGGATCAGCCCCAGCATTTT. It yields the protein CASSLWNTGDRDQPQHF.